This T cell receptor beta chain was identified in a study of control samples from healthy donors and cancer patients. Germline V CDR1 and CDR2: SQVTM, ANQGSEA. The CDR3 sequence is 14 residues long. The ends lost 3 bases at V and 6 bases at J; junction bases unmatched: 7. TCRdb keeps only in-frame clones here, not all; method: immunoSEQ multiplex PCR. Here the sample spans about 160,000 clones, around 90% being singletons. This clone was detected only once. The V call is TRBV29-1, the J call TRBJ2-1, with 8 bases aligning to TRBD2. The sequence was collected from a man aged 25 to 40 in good health. Sequences were obtained from blood. The CDR3 coding sequence is TGCAGCGTTGATGAGACGGGAGGGAGCAATGAGCAGTTCTTC. Its translation: CSVDETGGSNEQFF.